Below, 3 T cell receptor beta chains from the same sample are listed, as sequenced in a study of molecular identifiers for immune sequencing clone quantification. TCRdb recomputed calls from the PCR reads with MiXCR, one row per CDR3 protein. The profile shows approximately 590,000 distinct CDR3 sequences, approximately 24% of them singletons. The source material was naive CD8+ T cells from blood, with Jurkat cell RNA spiked in. Subset specified: FACS-sorted CD8+CD4-CCR7+CD45RA+ naive T cells. These receptors were obtained from a human donor in good health. Some libraries in this study had Jurkat cell RNA spiked in.

This clonotype was seen repeatedly, ten times or more. CDR3: CSAGTENTEAFF. CDR3 coding DNA: TGCAGCGCTGGGACCGAGAACACTGAAGCTTTCTTT. V gene TRBV29-1 combines with J gene TRBJ1-1, with D perhaps matching TRBD1 (5 bases). CDR3 size: 12 residues. V gave up 7 bases and J gave up 1 base, with 10 bases separating them. CDR1 is SQVTM and CDR2 is ANQGSEA in the germline V gene.

This clonotype was detected many times. This rearrangement joins TRBV6-2 or TRBV6-3 to TRBJ2-2; a weak D match, TRBD2 (5 bases). In germline, CDR1 is MNHEY, CDR2 SVGEGT. V was cut by 6 bases and J by 6 bases, with 14 bases left in between. The CDR3 is 14 amino acids. The CDR3 loop is CASRRASRAGELFF. CDR3 sequence (DNA): TGTGCCAGCAGACGGGCTAGCCGGGCCGGGGAGCTGTTTTTT.

This clonotype came up many times. The rearrangement uses TRBV7-9 and TRBJ1-1; 7 bases are a match to TRBD1. CDR3 length: 15 residues. CDR1 is SEHNR, CDR2 FQNEAQ, per germline (reference sequence). V shed 1 base, J shed 0 bases, and the junction held 2 bases outside the gene matches. The CDR3 DNA reads as TGTGCCAGCAGCTTAGGGCAGGGGGTGAACACTGAAGCTTTCTTT. Its translation is CASSLGQGVNTEAFF.